The present TCR beta chain was sequenced within a study of identical twins' blood T cells. V was pared by 6 bases and J by 4 bases, with 16 bases between. The CDR3 sequence is 15 residues long. Germline V gene data show CDR1 as LNHDA and CDR2 as SQIVND (reference sequence). TCRdb fed the 5' RACE reads into MiXCR, producing one record per CDR3 protein. Of 300,000 to 450,000 distinct CDR3 sequences listed, roughly 30% are singletons. Findings and limits, study-wide: Shared CDR3 clonotype counts between two donors mainly tracked the product of their cloneset sizes, twins included.

A note on this clonotype: Its antigen remains unknown.

Sequenced input: PBMCs. The TCR was taken from a woman between 18 and 50 years old in good health. The chain joins TRBV19 to TRBJ1-5; D may be TRBD1 (5 bases). CDR3 amino acids: CASSLHDRKNQPQHF. CDR3 coding DNA: TGTGCCAGTAGCCTCCACGACAGAAAAAATCAGCCCCAGCATTTT.